These T cell receptor beta chains were read from a single sample in a study of cytomegalovirus exposure and HLA in healthy donors. Sequenced by immunoSEQ multiplex PCR; TCRdb stores in-frame clones only, minus some. The top ten clones hold 5% to 6% of a sample with roughly 180,000 clones, roughly 80% of them seen once. Sequencing used PBMCs. The receptors shown here come from a woman in her thirties in good health and CMV-seropositive. CDR3s include the opening cysteine and the closing phenylalanine or tryptophan. D genes are given only for firm matches. The listing skips clone size in some rows; elsewhere it reads once, few, many or a size class.

>TRBJ2-7|TRBV10-3|.|.
TGTGCCATCAGTGAGACATCGGGAAACGAGCAGTACTTC
CAISETSGNEQYF
>TRBJ2-7|TRBV5-1|.|.
TGCGCCAGCAGCCGCGGGATTTCCTACGAGCAGTACTTC
CASSRGISYEQYF
>TRBJ1-1|TRBV28|.|.
TGTGCCAGCAGCCGGAACACTGAAGCTTTCTTT
CASSRNTEAFF
>TRBJ2-2|TRBV7-9|.|.
TGTTCCAGCAGCCCATCTTACGGGGCGAACACCGGGGAGCTGTTTTTT
CSSSPSYGANTGELFF
>TRBJ2-7|TRBV6-1|.|.
TGTGCCAGCAGTGTACGGGCTTCGGGAGATCATTTGCCGTACTTC
CASSVRASGDHLPYF
>TRBJ2-2|TRBV21-1|.|.
TGTGCCAGCAGCACCCTGGGGGGGCGCTCTCGGGGCACCGGGGAGCTGTTTTTT
CASSTLGGRSRGTGELFF
>TRBJ2-1|TRBV18|.|TRBD2
TGTGCCAGCTCACCCGGGACTAGCGGGTTGTTCTTC
CASSPGTSGLFF
>TRBJ2-5|TRBV27|.|TRBD2
TGTGCCAGCCAGTCGCTGGGAGGGCAGGAGACCCAGTACTTC
CASQSLGGQETQYF
>TRBJ1-1|TRBV5-1|once|.
TGCGCCACCCACGAGGGTTTAGAGAACACTGAAGCTTTCTTT
CATHEGLENTEAFF
>TRBJ1-5|TRBV7-2|.|.
TGTGCCAGCAGCTACTCAGGGGAGCCCCAGCATTTT
CASSYSGEPQHF
>TRBJ1-1|TRBV4-1|few|.
TGCGCCAGCAGCCAAGTGTCCGGGTTTGAAGCTTTCTTT
CASSQVSGFEAFF
>TRBJ1-1|TRBV4-3|.|.
TGCGCCAGCAGCCAAGACCCCGGACAGATCACTGAAGCTTTCTTT
CASSQDPGQITEAFF
>TRBJ2-5|TRBV27|.|TRBD2
TGTGCCAGCAGCCGGGACTACTTCCAAGAGACCCAGTACTTC
CASSRDYFQETQYF
>TRBJ1-1|TRBV9|.|TRBD1
TGTGCCAGCAGCGTAGTGGGGACAGCGAACACTGAAGCTTTCTTT
CASSVVGTANTEAFF
>TRBJ1-1|TRBV5-4|.|TRBD1
TGTGCCAGCAGAGATAACAGGGGGCTGAGGAACACTGAAGCTTTCTTT
CASRDNRGLRNTEAFF
>TRBJ2-7|TRBV6-1|.|TRBD1
TGTGCCAGCCGAGACCAGGACAGGGGGCTCCACGAGCAGTACTTC
CASRDQDRGLHEQYF
>TRBJ2-3|TRBV9|few|TRBD2
TGTGCCAGCACAAAGTCTAGCGGGGGTAGCACAGATACGCAGTATTTT
CASTKSSGGSTDTQYF
>TRBJ2-1|TRBV19|.|.
TGTGCCAGCCAAGCCCTCAGCGGCTACAATGAGCAGTTCTTC
CASQALSGYNEQFF
>TRBJ1-1|TRBV7-8|.|.
TGTGCCAGCAGCTTACGGACAGCCGGAGGAACTGAAGCTTTCTTT
CASSLRTAGGTEAFF
>TRBJ2-6|TRBV6-5|.|TRBD1
TGTGCCATCGGACAGGGCCACTCTGGGGCCAACGTCCTGACTTTC
CAIGQGHSGANVLTF
>TRBJ1-5|TRBV7-8|.|TRBD1
TGTGCCAGCAGCCAGACAGGGAGCTTCAATCAGCCCCAGCATTTT
CASSQTGSFNQPQHF
>TRBJ1-3|TRBV7-7|.|TRBD1
TGTGCTAGCAGCGTCGACAGGGCGATTGGAAACACCATATATTTT
CASSVDRAIGNTIYF
>TRBJ1-2|TRBV4-2|few|.
TGTGCCAGCAGCCAATTTACAGGAGATTATGGCTACACCTTC
CASSQFTGDYGYTF
>TRBJ2-7|TRBV5-1|.|TRBD2
TGCGCCAGCAGCTCCGGGACTAACCTCTACGAGCAGTACTTC
CASSSGTNLYEQYF
>TRBJ2-5|TRBV10-3|.|.
TGTGCCGCTGGACAGTTCCAAGAGACCCAGTACTTC
CAAGQFQETQYF
>TRBJ2-1|TRBV6-1|.|.
TGTGCCAGCAGTGAGCCCAGGGATCTCCCGAACAATGAGCAGTTCTTC
CASSEPRDLPNNEQFF
>TRBJ2-7|TRBV10-3|.|TRBD1
TGTGCCATCAGGAACCCCCGGGACAGGGCCGACGAGCAGTACTTC
CAIRNPRDRADEQYF
>TRBJ2-1|TRBV7-8|.|TRBD2
TGTGCCAGCAGCTTAGCGGTAGCGGGAGTCGATGAGCAGTTCTTC
CASSLAVAGVDEQFF
>TRBJ2-7|TRBV19|.|.
TGTGCCAGTAGTATTGACAGTGCGAAGTACTTC
CASSIDSAKYF
>TRBJ2-2|TRBV7-6|.|.
TGTGCCAGCAGCCCTACAGCGAACACCGGGGAGCTGTTTTTT
CASSPTANTGELFF
>TRBJ1-1|TRBV5-1|many|.
TGCGCCAGCAGCTTGCGCCCCGGGAGCATGAACACTGAAGCTTTCTTT
CASSLRPGSMNTEAFF
>TRBJ2-1|TRBV27|.|TRBD1
TGTGCCAGCAGTTTCATATCCGGACAGGGGAATGAGCAGTTCTTC
CASSFISGQGNEQFF
>TRBJ2-7|TRBV15|few|TRBD1
TGTGCCACCAGCAGGGGACAGGGGGCGGGGTACGAGCAGTACTTC
CATSRGQGAGYEQYF
>TRBJ1-2|TRBV28|.|.
TGTGCCAGCAGTTTAATACAGGCCCAGACAGATGGCTACACCTTC
CASSLIQAQTDGYTF
>TRBJ2-1|TRBV15|.|.
TGTGCCACCAGCAGCTTTGCGGTCGTCGGTAATGAGCAGTTCTTC
CATSSFAVVGNEQFF
>TRBJ1-1|TRBV5-6|.|.
TGTGCCAGCAGCTTGGAGGCAGGCCGTCTCACTGAAGCTTTCTTT
CASSLEAGRLTEAFF
>TRBJ2-1|TRBV9|.|TRBD2
TGTGCCAGCAGCACTCCCAGAGGGACTAGCGATGATGAGCAGTTCTTC
CASSTPRGTSDDEQFF
>TRBJ1-4|TRBV5-1|.|.
TGCGCCAGCACTCGGGAAGGGAATGAAAAACTGTTTTTT
CASTREGNEKLFF
>TRBJ2-2|TRBV2|.|TRBD2
TGTGCCAGCAGTGAAACCCTAGCGGGAGGGCCAGGAATCGGGGAGCTGTTTTTT
CASSETLAGGPGIGELFF
>TRBJ2-7|TRBV28|few|.
TGTACCAGCACAGCAGGGGCCCACGAGCAGTACTTC
CTSTAGAHEQYF
>TRBJ1-2|TRBV10-1|.|.
TGCGCCAGCAGTGGAGGGTTTGGCTACACCTTC
CASSGGFGYTF
>TRBJ2-7|TRBV28|.|TRBD1
TGTGCCAGCAGTACGGGACAGGGACTCTACGAGCAGTACTTC
CASSTGQGLYEQYF
>TRBJ2-2|TRBV6-1|.|TRBD1
TGTGCCAGCAGGGGACAGGGGGCGAGGACCGGGGAGCTGTTTTTT
CASRGQGARTGELFF
>TRBJ2-7|TRBV5-1|.|TRBD2
TGCGCCAGCAGCTTGTCCGGGACTAGCGGCTACGAGCAGTACTTC
CASSLSGTSGYEQYF
>TRBJ2-7|TRBV5-4|.|.
TGTGCCAGCAGCTTGGCGGGGGACGCTTACGAGCAGTACTTC
CASSLAGDAYEQYF
>TRBJ2-3|TRBV2|.|.
TGTGCCAGCAGCGGAGTGACAGATACGCAGTATTTT
CASSGVTDTQYF
>TRBJ2-5|TRBV5-1|once|.
TGCGCCAGCAGCCTACCAGGACAGTACCAAGAGACCCAGTACTTC
CASSLPGQYQETQYF
>TRBJ2-5|TRBV6-1|few|.
TGTGCCAGCAGTTACGGGGAGACCCAGTACTTC
CASSYGETQYF
>TRBJ2-5|TRBV6-5|.|.
TGTGCCAGCAGCAAGGGGTTAGCAGAGACCCAGTACTTC
CASSKGLAETQYF
>TRBJ2-6|TRBV19|.|TRBD1
TGTGCCAGTAGTCCCCTGACAGGGGGTTCTGGGGCCAACGTCCTGACTTTC
CASSPLTGGSGANVLTF
>TRBJ1-1|TRBV29-1|.|.
TGCAGCGCAAAAGGCGGGGCCGGGTGGGTGAACACTGAAGCTTTCTTT
CSAKGGAGWVNTEAFF